Here is one T cell receptor (beta chain) with its context. Antigen unknown. UMI-labeled 5' RACE was the method by which TCR beta libraries were made. Per the original data handling: Clonotype counts of functional CDR3 beta ranged from about 2,600 to 18,000 in each TCR beta library. TCRdb reprocessed the 5' RACE reads and reports one entry per CDR3 protein, with no DNA. The V and J calls follow TCRdb's processing rather than the paper's. The table lists roughly 3,700 distinct CDR3 sequences. Germline CDR1 and CDR2: DFQATT and SNEGSKA (reference sequence). The CDR3 sequence is 15 residues long. The data derive from a study of human CD8 memory T cell subsets. Points from the study as a whole: Among T cells, stem-like memory and precursor exhausted subsets showed similarly high diversity, unlike effector memory cells.

The chain carries TRBV20-1 and TRBJ1-2. The TCR sequence derives from a human donor in good health. Sequenced sample: CD8+ T cells from PBMCs. Here the CDR3 reads CSALTNTHVNYGYTF.